A selection of T cell receptor beta chains follows, all from one sample in a study of vaccination effects on CD4 cells after COVID-19. The antigens these receptors bind are not known. Clones were read by immunoSEQ multiplex PCR, and TCRdb kept only the in-frame ones, dropping some. This table holds tens of thousands of clones, nearly 80% found once. This specimen consisted of CD4+ T cells from PBMCs cultured with HCoV-OC43 spike peptides, obtained before COVID-19 vaccination. The origin of the receptors is a human donor who received a COVID-19 vaccine. The CDR3 runs from the conserved cysteine through the conserved F or W. The order of the fields is clone size, D gene, J gene, V gene, CDR3 protein, CDR3 DNA. The D gene is left open where the match is weak. Clone size, where shown, is once, few, many, or a class for clones that have expanded.

clone_size: .
d_call: TRBD1
j_call: TRBJ1-2
v_call: TRBV14
cdr3_aa: CASSQVRGRGGGYTF
cdr3_nt: TGTGCCAGCAGCCAAGTTAGGGGGCGCGGGGGTGGCTACACCTTC

clone_size: .
d_call: TRBD2
j_call: TRBJ2-3
v_call: TRBV5-1
cdr3_aa: CASALGLADPDTQYF
cdr3_nt: TGCGCCAGTGCCTTAGGACTAGCGGATCCAGATACGCAGTATTTT

clone_size: .
d_call: .
j_call: TRBJ2-5
v_call: TRBV27
cdr3_aa: CASSPIPGRGLEETQYF
cdr3_nt: TGTGCCAGCAGTCCGATACCGGGGAGAGGGCTGGAAGAGACCCAGTACTTC

clone_size: .
d_call: .
j_call: TRBJ1-5
v_call: TRBV4-1
cdr3_aa: CASSHRFSQPQHF
cdr3_nt: TGCGCCAGCAGCCACCGCTTTTCTCAGCCCCAGCATTTT

clone_size: .
d_call: TRBD1
j_call: TRBJ2-1
v_call: TRBV3-1/TRBV3-2
cdr3_aa: CASRPRTGVSMWASEQFF
cdr3_nt: TGTGCCAGCAGACCCCGGACAGGGGTAAGTATGTGGGCGTCTGAGCAGTTCTTC

clone_size: .
d_call: .
j_call: TRBJ1-1
v_call: TRBV29-1
cdr3_aa: CSVQVVNTEAFF
cdr3_nt: TGCAGCGTTCAGGTAGTGAACACTGAAGCTTTCTTT

clone_size: few
d_call: .
j_call: TRBJ1-2
v_call: TRBV5-4
cdr3_aa: CASSPHGTYGYTF
cdr3_nt: TGTGCCAGCAGCCCTCACGGGACCTATGGCTACACCTTC

clone_size: .
d_call: TRBD2
j_call: TRBJ2-5
v_call: TRBV12-5
cdr3_aa: CASGRGVQETQYF
cdr3_nt: TGTGCTAGTGGCCGGGGGGTTCAAGAGACCCAGTACTTC

clone_size: .
d_call: TRBD2
j_call: TRBJ2-4
v_call: TRBV7-2
cdr3_aa: CASSLFGTSGAKNIQYF
cdr3_nt: TGTGCCAGCAGCTTATTTGGGACTAGCGGGGCCAAAAACATTCAGTACTTC

clone_size: .
d_call: TRBD2
j_call: TRBJ2-1
v_call: TRBV27
cdr3_aa: CASSLPGLAGGEQFF
cdr3_nt: TGTGCCAGCAGTTTGCCGGGACTAGCGGGGGGTGAGCAGTTCTTC

clone_size: once
d_call: .
j_call: TRBJ2-6
v_call: TRBV24-1
cdr3_aa: CATSDLGTPSGANVLTF
cdr3_nt: TGTGCCACCAGTGATTTGGGGACACCCTCTGGGGCCAACGTCCTGACTTTC

clone_size: .
d_call: .
j_call: TRBJ2-3
v_call: TRBV6-5
cdr3_aa: CASSFPGTDTQYF
cdr3_nt: TGTGCCAGCAGTTTCCCTGGCACAGATACGCAGTATTTT

clone_size: .
d_call: TRBD1
j_call: TRBJ2-1
v_call: TRBV5-1
cdr3_aa: CASSLGGRGRVNEQFF
cdr3_nt: TGCGCCAGCAGCTTGGGGGGTAGGGGGCGAGTAAATGAGCAGTTCTTC

clone_size: .
d_call: TRBD2
j_call: TRBJ2-3
v_call: TRBV5-4
cdr3_aa: CASSRPGLAQYF
cdr3_nt: TGTGCCAGCAGCCGGCCGGGACTAGCTCAGTATTTT

clone_size: .
d_call: .
j_call: TRBJ1-1
v_call: TRBV5-1
cdr3_aa: CASSLRVQDRLLNTEAFF
cdr3_nt: TGCGCCAGCAGCTTGCGTGTACAGGACAGATTATTGAACACTGAAGCTTTCTTT

clone_size: .
d_call: .
j_call: TRBJ2-1
v_call: TRBV7-2
cdr3_aa: CASSVRGTEQFF
cdr3_nt: TGTGCCAGCAGCGTACGGGGAACTGAGCAGTTCTTC

clone_size: few
d_call: .
j_call: TRBJ1-2
v_call: TRBV6-5
cdr3_aa: CASSSPQGANYGYTF
cdr3_nt: TGTGCCAGCAGTTCCCCTCAGGGCGCTAACTATGGCTACACCTTC

clone_size: .
d_call: .
j_call: TRBJ1-2
v_call: TRBV20-1
cdr3_aa: CSAGGYTF
cdr3_nt: TGCAGTGCCGGGGGCTACACCTTC

clone_size: .
d_call: .
j_call: TRBJ2-1
v_call: TRBV18
cdr3_aa: CASSPANEQFF
cdr3_nt: TGTGCCAGCTCACCCGCAAATGAGCAGTTCTTC

clone_size: .
d_call: TRBD1
j_call: TRBJ2-1
v_call: TRBV6-5
cdr3_aa: CASSPRQGLYNEQFF
cdr3_nt: TGTGCCAGCAGTCCCCGACAGGGTCTCTACAATGAGCAGTTCTTC

clone_size: .
d_call: .
j_call: TRBJ2-2
v_call: TRBV27
cdr3_aa: CASSSSQVGDTGELFF
cdr3_nt: TGTGCCAGCAGTTCCTCGCAGGTTGGGGACACCGGGGAGCTGTTTTTT

clone_size: .
d_call: .
j_call: TRBJ1-2
v_call: TRBV6-5
cdr3_aa: CASSSIRTNYGYTF
cdr3_nt: TGTGCCAGCAGTTCGATCCGTACAAATTATGGCTACACCTTC

clone_size: .
d_call: .
j_call: TRBJ2-3
v_call: TRBV24-1
cdr3_aa: CATSDLAGTDTQYF
cdr3_nt: TGTGCCACCAGTGATTTGGCGGGGACAGATACGCAGTATTTT

clone_size: .
d_call: .
j_call: TRBJ2-4
v_call: TRBV6-4
cdr3_aa: CASSDRVGDIQYF
cdr3_nt: TGTGCCAGCAGTGACAGGGTCGGGGACATTCAGTACTTC